This TCR beta chain emerged from a study of T cell responses to AZD1222 COVID-19 vaccine. Notes on the study in general: The donors showed a predominance of white British ancestry and of females, with possible underestimation of clonal diversity.

The junction had 4 bases not matched to a gene; V was cut back by 6 bases and J by 8 bases. The germline CDR1 and CDR2 sequences are SGHNT and YENEEA. The CDR3 is 12 residues long. This table comes from immunoSEQ multiplex PCR, and its TCRdb copy is limited to in-frame clones, with some not included. The sample has some 110,000 clones; about 86% are singletons. A remark on this clone: Its target is not known.

V and J are TRBV11-3 and TRBJ2-1, with 7 bases identical to TRBD1. The source of this sequence is an adult who received the AZD1222 COVID-19 vaccine. Source: peripheral blood, taken 28 days after the second AZD1222 dose. CDR3 protein: CASSSTGDEQFF. CDR3 coding DNA: TGTGCCAGCAGTAGTACAGGGGATGAGCAGTTCTTC.